This entry features one TCR beta chain sequence. This specimen comes from a study of blood T cell repertoires in COVID-19. As for the study in general: PBMCs, B-cell-depleted T cells, or T cells provided the cDNA or gDNA that made up the material.

In the authors' workflow: Estimation of nucleated cell counts relied on the amplification of reference gene primers. Profiling relied on immunoSEQ multiplex PCR, and the TCRdb table lists in-frame clones only, not all of them. That table gives V, J and clone size, and the DNA gave D and trimming. The profile shows some 400,000 clones, roughly 86% of them singletons. Germline V gene sequence: CDR1 SGHRS, CDR2 YFSETQ. The germline V and J ends were trimmed by 0 bases and 5 bases, with 7 bases remaining between them. The CDR3 runs to 13 residues. The source is a woman aged 25 to 39 who had recovered from COVID-19. Sample: PBMCs or T cells enriched from blood (not recorded which). The chain links TRBV5-1 to TRBJ2-3; D perhaps matches TRBD2 (5 bases). DNA of the CDR3: TGCGCCAGCAGCTTGGCCGGGGAAGATACGCAGTATTTT. Its protein product is CASSLAGEDTQYF.